One and the same sample provided the 16 T cell receptor beta chains below, sequenced in a study of blood T cell repertoires in COVID-19. Libraries were prepared by immunoSEQ multiplex PCR; TCRdb keeps only in-frame clonotypes and omits some of them. This repertoire shows 90,000 to 150,000 clones, roughly 87% found once; its top ten account for roughly 8%. The material sequenced was peripheral blood. The origin of the receptors is a human donor in a cohort sampled during active COVID-19.

This clone was observed a single time. The chain uses TRBV13 and TRBJ2-3; D is uncertain. Trimming pared 3 bases from V and 7 bases from J, leaving 8 bases between. Germline CDR1 is PRHDT and CDR2 is FYEKMQ (reference sequence). The CDR3 is 12 amino acids. In DNA, the CDR3 is TGTGCCAGCAGCTTCTCCAGTCATACGCAGTATTTT. It is translated as CASSFSSHTQYF.

The J gene is TRBJ1-6, the V gene TRBV27; possible D gene TRBD1, 6 bases. This CDR3 has 17 amino acids. V was clipped by 6 bases and J by 5 bases, with 20 bases between them. CDR1 and CDR2 (germline): MNHEY, SMNVEV (reference sequence). CDR3 sequence: CASSRLPRGTNNSPLHF. The CDR3 region has the DNA TGTGCCAGCAGCAGACTCCCTAGGGGGACCAATAATTCACCCCTCCACTTT.

The chain carries TRBV5-4 and TRBJ2-1; TRBD2 aligns across 10 bases. With V trimmed by 4 bases and J by 8 bases, 9 bases remained unmatched. This CDR3 contains 15 residues. CDR1 is SGHNT and CDR2 is YYREEE in the germline V gene (reference sequence). The CDR3 DNA is TGTGCCAGCAGCCCGGGACTAGCGACTAAGGATGAGCAGTTCTTC. Residues: CASSPGLATKDEQFF. The full variable domain, completed using reference TRBV5-4 and TRBJ2-1, is ETGVTQSPTHLIKTRGQQVTLRCSSQSGHNTVSWYQQALGQGPQFIFQYYREEENGRGNFPPRFSGLQFPNYSSELNVNALELDDSALYLCASSPGLATKDEQFFGPGTRLTVL.

This chain connects TRBV19 to TRBJ2-3; 12 bases fit TRBD1. Germline V lookup: CDR1 LNHDA, CDR2 SQIVND (reference sequence). The CDR3 is 16 amino acids. The ends lost 0 bases at V and 5 bases at J; junction bases unmatched: 3. Here the CDR3 reads CASSIDGTGGEDTQYF. The DNA of the CDR3 is TGTGCCAGTAGTATAGACGGGACAGGGGGCGAAGATACGCAGTATTTT. The full variable domain, its missing parts supplied by reference TRBV19 and TRBJ2-3, is DGGITQSPKYLFRKEGQNVTLSCEQNLNHDAMYWYRQDPGQGLRLIYYSQIVNDFQKGDIAEGYSVSREKKESFPLTVTSAQKNPTAFYLCASSIDGTGGEDTQYFGPGTRLTVL.

Concerning this clone: One end of the junction varies from germline; a read error may be responsible. The chain combines TRBV7-7 with TRBJ1-2; 11 nucleotides match TRBD1. Germline CDR1 SSHAT, CDR2 FNYEAQ (reference sequence). This CDR3 is built from 13 residues. The CDR3 region is CASSPYGQGASTF. The CDR3 DNA sequence: TGTGCTAGCAGCCCCTACGGACAGGGGGCTAGCACCTTC.

This chain connects TRBV28 to TRBJ1-1; 10 bases fit TRBD1. Germline lookup yields CDR1 MDHEN and CDR2 SYDVKM. The CDR3 runs to 13 residues. V was clipped by 6 bases and J by 11 bases; unmatched bases: 9. CDR3: CASSRGQGGGAFF. The CDR3 nucleotides read TGTGCCAGCAGCCGAGGACAGGGGGGAGGGGCTTTCTTT.

The chain uses TRBV7-3 and TRBJ2-3; perhaps TRBD2 as D (5 bases). This CDR3 has 16 amino acids. V lost 1 base to trimming and J lost 2 bases, with 13 bases between them. Germline CDR1 reads SGHTA; CDR2 reads FQGTGA. As DNA, the CDR3 is TGTGCCAGCAGCTTAAAGTCGCGGACTGACACAGATACGCAGTATTTT. Protein product: CASSLKSRTDTDTQYF.

The rearrangement links TRBV11-2 to TRBJ2-2; D possibly corresponds to TRBD1 (5 bases). Germline CDR1 reads SGHAT; CDR2 reads FQNNGV. The CDR3 extends over 18 amino acids. Trimming left V 1 base short and J 4 bases short, with 19 bases between. CDR3 region: CASSLGVDGRVATGELFF. The DNA for the CDR3 is TGTGCCAGCAGCTTAGGGGTAGACGGCAGGGTGGCCACCGGGGAGCTGTTTTTT.

Points on this clone: This CDR3 is also generated by other DNA sequences in the sample. The chain joins TRBV30 to TRBJ1-1; D is possibly TRBD1 (5 bases). V was pared by 0 bases and J by 3 bases, with 11 bases between. This CDR3 has 14 residues. Per germline, CDR1 GTSNPN and CDR2 SVGIG (reference sequence). CDR3 bases: TGTGCCTGGAGTGTACTCGGGGGTGACACTGAAGCTTTCTTT. It encodes CAWSVLGGDTEAFF. Full variable domain (remainder filled in from reference TRBV30 and TRBJ1-1): SQTIHQWPATLVQPVGSPLSLECTVEGTSNPNLYWYRQAAGRGLQLLFYSVGIGQISSEVPQNLSASRPQDRQFILSSKKLLLSDSGFYLCAWSVLGGDTEAFFGQGTRLTVV.

This clone showed up just once. V usage is TRBV7-6 and J usage is TRBJ2-3, with TRBD2 matching 9 bases. V lost 5 bases and J lost 4; bases outside the gene matches: 10. The CDR3 spans 16 residues. CDR1 is SGHVS and CDR2 is FNYEAQ in the germline V gene. The CDR3: CASSPTGGRVADTQYF. In nucleotides, the CDR3 is TGTGCCAGCAGCCCGACGGGCGGGAGGGTAGCAGATACGCAGTATTTT.

This chain connects TRBV28 to TRBJ2-2; no firm D call. CDR3 length: 17 residues. The V end was cut by 5 bases, the J end by 0 bases, with 16 bases between. Germline loops: CDR1 MDHEN, CDR2 SYDVKM. The CDR3 here is CASSPRYVLANTGELFF. In DNA form, the CDR3 reads TGTGCCAGCAGTCCCCGCTACGTGCTCGCGAACACCGGGGAGCTGTTTTTT.

The chain carries TRBV5-1 and TRBJ2-7; 10 positions agree with TRBD2. Losses at the gene ends were 4 bases for V and 5 bases for J; bases not matched to a gene: 9. CDR3 length equals 15 residues. Per the germline V gene, CDR1 is SGHRS and CDR2 is YFSETQ. The CDR3 loop is CASSLSGGLANEQYF. The DNA of the CDR3 is TGCGCCAGCAGCCTGAGTGGGGGACTAGCGAACGAGCAGTACTTC. Full variable domain (remainder filled in from reference TRBV5-1 and TRBJ2-7): KAGVTQTPRYLIKTRGQQVTLSCSPISGHRSVSWYQQTPGQGLQFLFEYFSETQRNKGNFPGRFSGRQFSNSRSEMNVSTLELGDSALYLCASSLSGGLANEQYFGPGTRLTVT.

The CDR3 here is CASSSWGEVGQPQHF. CDR3 in DNA: TGTGCCAGCAGCAGTTGGGGGGAGGTAGGTCAGCCCCAGCATTTT. This chain joins TRBV7-2 and TRBJ1-5; D possibly corresponds to TRBD1 (5 bases). Between the trimmed V and J ends, which lost 5 bases and 6 bases, there was a span of 17 bases. CDR1 is SGHTA and CDR2 is FQGNSA in the germline V gene. This CDR3 has 15 residues. Full variable domain (missing parts from reference TRBV7-2 and TRBJ1-5): GAGVSQSPSNKVTEKGKDVELRCDPISGHTALYWYRQSLGQGLEFLIYFQGNSAPDKSGLPSDRFSAERTGGSVSTLTIQRTQQEDSAVYLCASSSWGEVGQPQHFGDGTRLSIL.

The V and J genes are TRBV4-1 and TRBJ2-7, with D possibly matching TRBD1 (6 bases). V lost 4 bases and J lost 2, with 9 bases in between. CDR1 MGHRA and CDR2 YSYEKL come from the germline V gene. The CDR3 covers 13 residues. CDR3 coding DNA: TGCGCCAGCAGCCGGGGGCCGGCCTACGAGCAGTACTTC. As protein: CASSRGPAYEQYF.

This clone was detected only once. The rearrangement joins TRBV19 to TRBJ2-7; TRBD1 might be the D (5 bases). Trimming removed 7 bases at V and 2 bases at J, with 15 bases between. Germline assignment: CDR1 LNHDA and CDR2 SQIVND (reference sequence). The CDR3 is made up of 14 amino acids. CDR3 loop: CASNAQGRAYEQYF. The DNA for the CDR3 is TGTGCCAGTAATGCGCAGGGTCGCGCCTACGAGCAGTACTTC.

This chain joins TRBV7-2 and TRBJ2-5; TRBD2 is a possible D gene (6 bases). Germline loops: CDR1 SGHTA, CDR2 FQGNSA. This CDR3 is built from 15 residues. V gave up 2 bases and J gave up 2 bases, with 12 bases separating them. The CDR3 here is CASSLSSGVQETQYF. CDR3 DNA sequence: TGTGCCAGCAGCTTATCCTCGGGAGTTCAAGAGACCCAGTACTTC.